A selection of T cell receptor beta chains follows, all from one sample in a study of siplizumab effects on memory and regulatory T cells. Profiling relied on immunoSEQ multiplex PCR, and the TCRdb table lists in-frame clones only, not all of them. Of approximately 60,000 clones in the sample, just over 95% were seen once. Sequencing was carried out using naive CD8+ T cells sorted from blood. These receptors all come from a human donor in good health. Both conserved end residues are part of each CDR3. D genes are given only for firm matches. Clone size is stated in some rows and not others, as once, few, many or a class when expanded.

clone_size | j_call | d_call | v_call | cdr3_aa | cdr3_nt
- | TRBJ1-2 | - | TRBV6-1 | CASPNGGMDGYTF | TGTGCCAGCCCTAATGGGGGGATGGATGGCTACACCTTC
once | TRBJ1-1 | - | TRBV11-2 | CASSLGRGPNTEAFF | TGTGCCAGCAGCTTAGGCCGGGGGCCGAACACTGAAGCTTTCTTT
- | TRBJ1-1 | - | TRBV19 | CASSIDVGVATEAFF | TGTGCCAGTAGTATAGATGTGGGTGTGGCGACTGAAGCTTTCTTT
- | TRBJ1-5 | - | TRBV12-5 | CASGLAGDQPQHF | TGTGCTAGTGGTTTGGCAGGGGATCAGCCCCAGCATTTT
- | TRBJ2-2 | TRBD1 | TRBV6-6 | CASSYLQGRTDGELFF | TGTGCCAGCAGTTACCTACAGGGGCGGACCGACGGGGAGCTGTTTTTT
- | TRBJ2-7 | - | TRBV4-1 | CASSLSAGALYEQYF | TGCGCCAGCAGCCTATCGGCAGGGGCCTTATACGAGCAGTACTTC
once | TRBJ2-7 | TRBD1 | TRBV9 | CASSGSGTVSDEQYF | TGTGCCAGCAGCGGCTCCGGGACAGTTTCTGACGAGCAGTACTTC
- | TRBJ2-7 | - | TRBV30 | CAWSVGGYEQYF | TGTGCCTGGAGTGTAGGGGGTTACGAGCAGTACTTC
few | TRBJ1-5 | - | TRBV4-2 | CASAKEPNQPQHF | TGTGCCAGCGCTAAGGAACCAAACCAGCCCCAGCATTTT
- | TRBJ2-2 | - | TRBV14 | CASRGSPGELFF | TGTGCCAGCAGGGGGTCCCCCGGGGAGCTGTTTTTT
- | TRBJ2-3 | TRBD2 | TRBV5-1 | CASSINPRGAGDTQYF | TGCGCCAGCAGCATAAACCCGCGGGGGGCCGGAGATACGCAGTATTTT
- | TRBJ1-5 | - | TRBV5-5 | CASSLEGYSNQPQHF | TGTGCCAGCAGCTTGGAGGGGTATAGCAATCAGCCCCAGCATTTT
- | TRBJ2-2 | - | TRBV19 | CASSDYRDHTGELFF | TGTGCCAGTAGTGACTACAGGGATCACACCGGGGAGCTGTTTTTT
- | TRBJ1-2 | - | TRBV5-6 | CASSLAPGREGYTF | TGTGCCAGCAGCTTGGCTCCGGGTAGGGAAGGCTACACCTTC
- | TRBJ2-1 | TRBD2 | TRBV9 | CASSAGGLAGYNEQFF | TGTGCCAGCAGCGCCGGAGGGCTAGCGGGTTACAATGAGCAGTTCTTC
- | TRBJ2-1 | TRBD2 | TRBV19 | CASSMLAGGYNEQFF | TGTGCCAGTAGTATGTTAGCGGGGGGATACAATGAGCAGTTCTTC
- | TRBJ2-7 | TRBD1 | TRBV2 | CASRGQLSYEQYF | TGTGCCAGCAGGGGACAGCTATCCTACGAGCAGTACTTC
- | TRBJ1-1 | - | TRBV15 | CATSRDRGGRDTEAFF | TGTGCCACCAGCAGAGATCGGGGGGGAAGGGACACTGAAGCTTTCTTT
once | TRBJ2-7 | - | TRBV5-6 | CASSSSYEQYF | TGTGCCAGCAGCTCGTCCTACGAGCAGTACTTC
- | TRBJ1-5 | TRBD1 | TRBV27 | CASSFTGGGRQPQHF | TGTGCCAGCAGTTTCACAGGGGGCGGTAGACAGCCCCAGCATTTT
- | TRBJ2-7 | - | TRBV5-6 | CASRPQGSYEQYF | TGTGCCAGCAGGCCACAGGGTTCCTACGAGCAGTACTTC
- | TRBJ2-1 | - | TRBV6-5 | CASSYTSTEQFF | TGTGCCAGCAGTTACACTAGCACTGAGCAGTTCTTC
- | TRBJ1-2 | - | TRBV30 | CAWSLLGLDTNYGYTF | TGTGCCTGGAGTTTATTGGGGCTCGACACCAACTATGGCTACACCTTC
- | TRBJ2-7 | TRBD1 | TRBV9 | CASSVATGTGYEQYF | TGTGCCAGCAGCGTTGCAACCGGGACAGGGTACGAGCAGTACTTC
- | TRBJ1-2 | - | TRBV18 | CASSPETGGGYTF | TGTGCCAGCTCACCAGAAACGGGGGGTGGCTACACCTTC
- | TRBJ2-2 | - | TRBV7-6 | CASSLGTGELFF | TGTGCCAGCAGCCTGGGGACCGGGGAGCTGTTTTTT
- | TRBJ2-3 | - | TRBV19 | CASSIGDTQYF | TGTGCCAGTAGTATTGGAGATACGCAGTATTTT
- | TRBJ2-2 | - | TRBV1 | CTSSPGGWGQSYANTGELFF | TGCACCAGCAGCCCGGGGGGATGGGGACAGTCTTATGCGAACACCGGGGAGCTGTTTTTT
- | TRBJ1-2 | - | TRBV5-4 | CASSSGQTYGYTF | TGTGCCAGCAGCTCTGGTCAGACCTATGGCTACACCTTC
- | TRBJ2-5 | - | TRBV5-1 | CASSLRSKETQYF | TGCGCCAGCAGCCTTCGGTCGAAAGAGACCCAGTACTTC
- | TRBJ2-7 | TRBD1 | TRBV5-6 | CASSFGTGDYEQYF | TGTGCCAGCAGCTTCGGGACAGGGGACTACGAGCAGTACTTC
- | TRBJ2-7 | - | TRBV4-1 | CASSPGPGFNEQYF | TGCGCCAGCAGCCCCGGGCCGGGATTCAACGAGCAGTACTTC
once | TRBJ2-2 | - | TRBV6-5 | CASSLGLTGELFF | TGTGCCAGCAGCCTCGGGCTCACCGGGGAGCTGTTTTTT
- | TRBJ1-2 | - | TRBV4-2 | CASSRLIHDGDMRGYTF | TGTGCCAGCAGCCGCCTAATCCACGACGGGGATATGAGGGGCTACACCTTC
- | TRBJ2-2 | - | TRBV7-9 | CASRPFLTPNTGELFF | TGTGCCAGCAGACCCTTTTTAACCCCGAACACCGGGGAGCTGTTTTTT
once | TRBJ1-1 | - | TRBV15 | CATSRASGNTEAFF | TGTGCCACCAGCAGGGCGTCAGGGAACACTGAAGCTTTCTTT
- | TRBJ1-5 | TRBD1 | TRBV27 | CASSDSGQGLQPQHF | TGTGCCAGCAGTGATTCTGGACAGGGACTACAGCCCCAGCATTTT
- | TRBJ2-3 | - | TRBV19 | CASSMGAAGTDTQYF | TGTGCCAGTAGTATGGGGGCTGCGGGCACAGATACGCAGTATTTT
once | TRBJ2-3 | TRBD2 | TRBV7-6 | CASCGGAADTQYF | TGTGCCAGCTGCGGGGGGGCGGCAGATACGCAGTATTTT
few | TRBJ1-1 | - | TRBV29-1 | CSVEDATSAEAFF | TGCAGCGTTGAAGATGCGACATCTGCTGAAGCTTTCTTT
- | TRBJ1-1 | TRBD1 | TRBV5-1 | CASSSGGSAFF | TGCGCCAGCAGCTCAGGGGGTTCGGCTTTCTTT
- | TRBJ2-1 | - | TRBV5-4 | CASSLPSEGSNEQFF | TGTGCCAGCAGCTTGCCTAGCGAGGGGTCCAATGAGCAGTTCTTC
few | TRBJ2-3 | TRBD2 | TRBV7-2 | CASMRGTSTSTDTQYF | TGTGCCAGCATGCGGGGGACTTCCACTAGCACAGATACGCAGTATTTT
- | TRBJ2-4 | - | TRBV6-5 | CASTGGNIQYF | TGTGCCAGTACCGGGGGAAACATTCAGTACTTC
- | TRBJ2-7 | - | TRBV9 | CASSEGGNWYEQYF | TGTGCCAGCAGCGAGGGGGGTAATTGGTACGAGCAGTACTTC
- | TRBJ2-2 | - | TRBV7-9 | CASSLGGAAGELFF | TGTGCCAGCAGCTTAGGGGGGGCAGCCGGGGAGCTGTTTTTT
- | TRBJ2-1 | - | TRBV2 | CASSQGNEQFF | TGTGCCAGCAGCCAGGGCAATGAGCAGTTCTTC
- | TRBJ2-5 | TRBD1 | TRBV5-1 | CASSSSTGSVRETQYF | TGCGCCAGCAGCTCTTCGACAGGGAGTGTGAGAGAGACCCAGTACTTC
- | TRBJ2-1 | TRBD2 | TRBV7-9 | CASSPRTSGGGEQFF | TGTGCCAGCAGCCCACGGACTAGCGGGGGAGGTGAGCAGTTCTTC
- | TRBJ1-4 | - | TRBV27 | CASSLIGGGEKLFF | TGTGCCAGCAGTTTAATAGGCGGCGGTGAAAAACTGTTTTTT
- | TRBJ2-3 | - | TRBV27 | CASSLITRDTQYF | TGTGCCAGCAGTCTGATCACCCGAGATACGCAGTATTTT
once | TRBJ1-4 | TRBD1 | TRBV19 | CASSMWDRGTPNEKLFF | TGTGCCAGTAGTATGTGGGACAGGGGTACACCAAATGAAAAACTGTTTTTT
- | TRBJ1-2 | - | TRBV29-1 | CSTSGGPNYGYTF | TGCAGCACATCTGGGGGCCCTAACTATGGCTACACCTTC
once | TRBJ2-7 | TRBD2 | TRBV5-6 | CASSETSGTYEQYF | TGTGCCAGCAGCGAGACTAGCGGGACCTACGAGCAGTACTTC
- | TRBJ2-5 | TRBD1 | TRBV6-6 | CASDRGLGYQETQYF | TGTGCCAGCGACAGGGGGCTCGGATACCAAGAGACCCAGTACTTC